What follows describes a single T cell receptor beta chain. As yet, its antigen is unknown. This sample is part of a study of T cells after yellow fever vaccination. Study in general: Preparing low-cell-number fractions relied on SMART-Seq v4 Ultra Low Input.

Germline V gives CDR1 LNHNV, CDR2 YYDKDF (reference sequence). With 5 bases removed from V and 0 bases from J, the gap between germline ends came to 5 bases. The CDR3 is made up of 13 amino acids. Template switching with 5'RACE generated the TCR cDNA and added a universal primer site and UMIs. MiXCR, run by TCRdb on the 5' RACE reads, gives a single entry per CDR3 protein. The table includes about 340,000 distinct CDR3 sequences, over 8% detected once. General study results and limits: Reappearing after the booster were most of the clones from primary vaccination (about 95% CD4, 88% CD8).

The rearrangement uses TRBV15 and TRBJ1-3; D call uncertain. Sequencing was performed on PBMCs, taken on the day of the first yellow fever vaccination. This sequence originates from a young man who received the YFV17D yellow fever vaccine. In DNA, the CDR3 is TGTGCCACCAGCCCGAGCTCTGGAAACACCATATATTTT. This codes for CATSPSSGNTIYF.